The present TCR beta chain was sequenced within a study of cytomegalovirus exposure and HLA in healthy donors. The CDR3 runs to 14 residues. Germline CDR1 SGHDT, CDR2 YYEEEE. Trimming took off 2 bases at V and 6 bases at J, with 14 bases between the two ends. Notes on the study in general: Investigators reported about 160 TCR beta chains as tied to cytomegalovirus.

This clone came up once. Its antigen is as yet unknown. Using immunoSEQ multiplex PCR, the repertoire was profiled, and TCRdb retains in-frame clones only, with some absent. The sample records 100,000 to 150,000 clones, approximately 86% being singletons. The sample consisted of PBMCs. The chain carries TRBV5-6 and TRBJ1-2; no clear D. This TCR derives from a man younger than 30 in good health and CMV-seropositive. This CDR3 reads CASSLRGFSDGYTF. The CDR3 nucleotides read TGTGCCAGCAGCTTAAGAGGGTTTTCCGATGGCTACACCTTC. The whole variable domain, remainder taken from reference TRBV5-6 and TRBJ1-2, is DAGVTQSPTHLIKTRGQQVTLRCSPKSGHDTVSWYQQALGQGPQFIFQYYEEEERQRGNFPDRFSGHQFPNYSSELNVNALLLGDSALYLCASSLRGFSDGYTFGSGTRLTVV.